The source of this T cell receptor beta chain is a study of T cell responses to AZD1222 COVID-19 vaccine. Study results and caveats: White British donors predominated, females outnumbered males, and clonal diversity was possibly underestimated.

Points on this clone: Its antigen is undetermined.

The table came from immunoSEQ multiplex PCR; TCRdb's copy has only in-frame clones and leaves some out. The table has 100,000 to 150,000 clones, about 90% seen once; the top ten hold 1.5% to 2%. Trimming cost V 3 bases and J 4 bases, with 13 bases left between them. The CDR3 length is 16 residues. Germline CDR1 MGHRA, CDR2 YSYEKL. The starting material was peripheral blood, obtained 28 days after the second AZD1222 dose. This chain connects TRBV4-1 to TRBJ2-6; D uncertain. This clonotype was obtained from an adult who received the AZD1222 COVID-19 vaccine. The CDR3 sequence: CASSHRPLRGANVLTF. The DNA of the CDR3 is TGCGCCAGCAGCCACCGGCCCCTCAGGGGGGCCAACGTCCTGACTTTC.